This T cell receptor beta chain originates from a study of CD8 T cells in Susac syndrome. Study summary: Of the sequenced Susac syndrome patients, five or six had active disease and eight were in remission.

RNA totalling roughly 0.45 to 1 ug underwent reverse transcription with random hexamers. Via MiXCR, TCRdb re-called the immunoSEQ multiplex PCR reads, giving one row per CDR3 protein. The table lists approximately 190,000 distinct CDR3 sequences, approximately 95% of them singletons. This CDR3 has 15 amino acids. Germline trimming cut 5 bases from V and 0 bases from J; bases unmatched to any gene: 6. CDR1 is SGHRS and CDR2 is YFSETQ in the germline V gene. The chain joins TRBV5-1 to TRBJ2-3; 7 nucleotides line up with TRBD2. The sequenced sample was CD8+ T cells from PBMCs. The receptor's source is a human donor with Susac syndrome. CDR3 loop: CASSLRDYSTDTQYF. The CDR3, as DNA: TGCGCCAGCAGTCTCCGGGACTACAGCACAGATACGCAGTATTTT.